This T cell receptor beta chain was profiled in a study of CD8+ T cells in alopecia areata. The overall study: C3H/HeJ donors aged roughly 6-12 months with spontaneous alopecia supplied skin grafted onto roughly 7-10-week-old female C3H/HeJ mice. Study results and limitations: TCR sharing across patients was less clear than in mice, possibly HLA-related. Lesional scalp, notably in alopecia totalis/universalis, had clonality above that of normal scalp. Scalp samples also contribute reads from the resident alphabeta T cells found in normal skin.

Pooled cells of cutaneous lymph node origin were sorted on CD4, CD8alpha, NKG2D, NKG2ACE and other markers. Reverse transcribed after extraction, RNA yielded cDNA as the sequencing template. The repertoire was sequenced with immunoSEQ multiplex PCR; TCRdb's copy has only in-frame clones and lacks some. In total the sample includes about 300,000 clones, none of them seen once. V was clipped by 0 bases and J by 1 base, with 8 bases between them. This CDR3 region has 15 residues. Germline CDR1 is FNHDT and CDR2 is SITEND (reference sequence). Worth noting for this clone: Its antigen remains unidentified. All gene names here are mouse names. The read ends 4 residues early relative to the CDR3; the germline J gene fills the gap.

This TCR was sampled from a C3H/HeJ mouse with alopecia areata. The mice in this strain carry MHC haplotype H2-k. The chain recombines TRBV19 with TRBJ2-1; maybe TRBD1 (5 bases). Sequenced material: CD4+ T cells sorted from a lymph node. CDR3 residues: CASSIGRANYAEQFF. CDR3 DNA (partial): TGTGCCAGCAGTATAGGCAGGGCAAACTATGCT.